This entry lists 18 T cell receptor beta chains sequenced from one sample in a study of T cell responses to AZD1222 COVID-19 vaccine. This table comes from immunoSEQ multiplex PCR, and its TCRdb copy is limited to in-frame clones, with some not included. The repertoire consists of around 140,000 clones, with nearly 90% occurring once and the leading ten covering under 5.5%. The specimen was peripheral blood, collected 28 days after the second dose of the MenACWY control vaccine. Receptor source: an adult who received the MenACWY meningococcal vaccine as a control.

This clone has a handful of counts. Other nucleotide sequences from this sample produce the same CDR3. V and J are TRBV18 and TRBJ1-2; 10 bases fit TRBD1. Trimming cost V 2 bases and J 8 bases; bases outside gene matches: 5. Germline V CDR1 and CDR2: KGHSH, LQKENI. The length of the CDR3 is 14 residues. Written as DNA, the CDR3 is TGTGCCAGCTCACCAGAGGGACAGGGGTCGGGCTACACCTTC. Translation: CASSPEGQGSGYTF.

This chain connects TRBV2 to TRBJ1-1; 7 nucleotides align to TRBD1. J lost 4 bases, V lost 6 bases, and 8 bases had no gene match. There are 14 residues in the CDR3. CDR1 and CDR2 from the germline V gene are SNHLY and FYNNEI. The CDR3 protein is CASRGRGGTTEAFF. CDR3 nucleotides: TGTGCCAGCAGGGGCAGGGGGGGGACCACTGAAGCTTTCTTT.

The V and J genes are TRBV6-5 and TRBJ1-6, with TRBD1 as a possible D gene (6 bases). CDR3 length equals 16 residues. Trimming cost V 0 bases and J 7 bases, with 13 bases left between them. Germline CDR1 MNHEY, CDR2 SVGAGI. Written as DNA, the CDR3 is TGTGCCAGCAGTTACTCGAAGGGGGTGAGGAATTCACCCCTCCACTTT. Protein sequence: CASSYSKGVRNSPLHF.

This clone has a single count. The chain carries TRBV6-1 and TRBJ1-1; D is unresolved. Trimming cost V 3 bases and J 1 base, with 3 bases left between them. Germline assignment: CDR1 MNHNS and CDR2 SASEGT. This CDR3 region has 12 residues. CDR3 sequence reads: CASSDPNTEAFF. CDR3 coding DNA: TGTGCCAGCAGTGACCCGAACACTGAAGCTTTCTTT.

CDR3 sequence reads: CASSMRSGRGLGTEAFF. Written as DNA, the CDR3 is TGTGCCAGCAGTATGCGGTCGGGCAGGGGGCTGGGCACTGAAGCTTTCTTT. V is TRBV27 and J is TRBJ1-1; 8 bases map to TRBD1. CDR3 size: 17 residues. The V gene's germline CDR1 is MNHEY and CDR2 SMNVEV (reference sequence). Trimming removed 5 bases from V and 4 bases from J; junction bases left unmatched: 15.

This chain connects TRBV10-3 to TRBJ1-1; tentatively, D is TRBD1 (6 bases). The germline CDR1 and CDR2 sequences are ENHRY and SYGVKD. Trimming shortened V by 6 bases and J by 1 base, and 12 bases separated the two germline ends. The CDR3 length is 14 residues. CDR3 DNA: TGTGCCATCAGCTGGACAGTCCAGAACACTGAAGCTTTCTTT. Protein product: CAISWTVQNTEAFF.

The J gene is TRBJ2-2, the V gene TRBV9; 7 bases fit TRBD2. CDR1 SGDLS and CDR2 YYNGEE come from the germline V gene. V was pared by 3 bases and J by 4 bases, with 6 bases of the junction left unmatched. The CDR3 length is 15 residues. CDR3 sequence (DNA): TGTGCCAGCAGCGCGCGGGAGTCGGTCACCGGGGAGCTGTTTTTT. Translating it yields CASSARESVTGELFF.

V usage is TRBV12-3 or TRBV12-4 and J usage is TRBJ1-1; a weak D match, TRBD1 (6 bases). The CDR3 consists of 12 residues. V was pared by 1 base and J by 9 bases, with 9 bases between. In DNA, the CDR3 is TGTGCCAGCAGTTTAGGGGACACAAAAGCTTTCTTT. Translated, it gives CASSLGDTKAFF.

This chain joins TRBV13 and TRBJ2-4; 7 bases align to TRBD1. The CDR3 length is 13 residues. V lost 8 bases, J lost 5 bases, and 6 bases stayed unmatched. Looked up from germline, CDR1 is PRHDT and CDR2 is FYEKMQ (reference sequence). The CDR3 loop is CASARDSENIQYF. In nucleotides, the CDR3 is TGTGCCAGCGCCCGGGACAGCGAAAACATTCAGTACTTC.

The chain joins TRBV11-2 to TRBJ1-4; possibly TRBD1 for D (6 bases). V was cut by 5 bases and J by 3 bases, with 16 bases left in between. Germline CDR1 reads SGHAT; CDR2 reads FQNNGV. The CDR3 totals 16 residues. As DNA, the CDR3 is TGTGCCAGCAGCCGAGTAGGGGGTACGGCTAATGAAAAACTGTTTTTT. Translating gives CASSRVGGTANEKLFF.

Here the CDR3 reads CASSADAIGQPQHF. CDR3 DNA: TGTGCCAGCAGCGCGGACGCGATAGGGCAGCCCCAGCATTTT. The gene calls are TRBV9 and TRBJ1-5; D ambiguous. V was pared by 3 bases and J by 7 bases, with 14 bases between. Germline V gene sequence: CDR1 SGDLS, CDR2 YYNGEE. This CDR3 is 14 amino acids long.

This clone was recorded once. The chain has TRBV5-6 and TRBJ2-7, with D perhaps matching TRBD1 or TRBD2 (5 bases each). Deletions cut 4 bases from V and 5 bases from J, with 16 bases between. The length of the CDR3 is 14 residues. Germline V CDR1 and CDR2: SGHDT, YYEEEE. CDR3 DNA: TGTGCCAGCAGCACCGGGACCCTCAGTCACGAGCAGTACTTC. Its translation is CASSTGTLSHEQYF. The whole variable domain, remainder taken from reference TRBV5-6 and TRBJ2-7, is DAGVTQSPTHLIKTRGQQVTLRCSPKSGHDTVSWYQQALGQGPQFIFQYYEEEERQRGNFPDRFSGHQFPNYSSELNVNALLLGDSALYLCASSTGTLSHEQYFGPGTRLTVT.

The J gene is TRBJ2-2, the V gene TRBV7-2; possibly TRBD2 for D (5 bases). Trimming stripped 5 bases from V and 3 bases from J, with 13 bases between. The CDR3 is made up of 15 amino acids. The V gene's germline CDR1 is SGHTA and CDR2 FQGNSA. CDR3 in amino acids: CASSPGYSHTGELFF. For the CDR3, the DNA is TGTGCCAGCAGCCCGGGATACAGCCACACCGGGGAGCTGTTTTTT.

The CDR3 loop is CASSLRQGLGETQYF. For the CDR3, the DNA is TGTGCCAGCAGCCTCCGACAGGGCCTAGGAGAGACCCAGTACTTC. The chain joins TRBV7-2 to TRBJ2-5, with 7 nucleotides matching TRBD1. Germline CDR1 SGHTA, CDR2 FQGNSA. V shed 5 bases, J shed 4 bases, and the junction held 10 bases outside the gene matches. This CDR3 has 15 residues.

J is TRBJ2-2 and V is TRBV5-1, with 7 bases aligning to TRBD1. Germline CDR1 is SGHRS and CDR2 is YFSETQ. The CDR3 has 15 residues. V lost 3 bases, J lost 6 bases, and 8 bases stayed unmatched. DNA for the CDR3: TGCGCCAGCAGCTGGGACGGGACAGTGGCCGGGGAGCTGTTTTTT. The encoded protein is CASSWDGTVAGELFF.

The chain uses TRBV27 and TRBJ2-7; 12 bases fit TRBD2. The germline CDR1 and CDR2 sequences are MNHEY and SMNVEV (reference sequence). The CDR3 contains 16 residues. The trim removed 3 bases at V and 3 bases at J, leaving 6 bases unmatched. The DNA of the CDR3 is TGTGCCAGCAGTTTGACCGGGACTAGCGGGTTCTACGAGCAGTACTTC. This translates into CASSLTGTSGFYEQYF.

The gene calls are TRBV18 and TRBJ1-5; a possible D gene is TRBD1 (6 bases). The CDR3 is made up of 15 amino acids. Trimming took off 3 bases at V and 5 bases at J, with 14 bases between the two ends. Germline V CDR1 and CDR2: KGHSH, LQKENI. The CDR3 sequence: CASSPPQGSDQPQHF. The CDR3 bases are TGTGCCAGCTCACCGCCGCAGGGGTCCGATCAGCCCCAGCATTTT.

The J gene is TRBJ2-7, the V gene TRBV9; perhaps TRBD1 as D (5 bases). V was pared by 0 bases and J by 7 bases, with 14 bases between. The CDR3 length is 14 residues. Looked up from germline, CDR1 is SGDLS and CDR2 is YYNGEE. This CDR3 reads CASSVDQGMREQYF. The CDR3 coding sequence is TGTGCCAGCAGCGTAGACCAGGGAATGAGGGAGCAGTACTTC.